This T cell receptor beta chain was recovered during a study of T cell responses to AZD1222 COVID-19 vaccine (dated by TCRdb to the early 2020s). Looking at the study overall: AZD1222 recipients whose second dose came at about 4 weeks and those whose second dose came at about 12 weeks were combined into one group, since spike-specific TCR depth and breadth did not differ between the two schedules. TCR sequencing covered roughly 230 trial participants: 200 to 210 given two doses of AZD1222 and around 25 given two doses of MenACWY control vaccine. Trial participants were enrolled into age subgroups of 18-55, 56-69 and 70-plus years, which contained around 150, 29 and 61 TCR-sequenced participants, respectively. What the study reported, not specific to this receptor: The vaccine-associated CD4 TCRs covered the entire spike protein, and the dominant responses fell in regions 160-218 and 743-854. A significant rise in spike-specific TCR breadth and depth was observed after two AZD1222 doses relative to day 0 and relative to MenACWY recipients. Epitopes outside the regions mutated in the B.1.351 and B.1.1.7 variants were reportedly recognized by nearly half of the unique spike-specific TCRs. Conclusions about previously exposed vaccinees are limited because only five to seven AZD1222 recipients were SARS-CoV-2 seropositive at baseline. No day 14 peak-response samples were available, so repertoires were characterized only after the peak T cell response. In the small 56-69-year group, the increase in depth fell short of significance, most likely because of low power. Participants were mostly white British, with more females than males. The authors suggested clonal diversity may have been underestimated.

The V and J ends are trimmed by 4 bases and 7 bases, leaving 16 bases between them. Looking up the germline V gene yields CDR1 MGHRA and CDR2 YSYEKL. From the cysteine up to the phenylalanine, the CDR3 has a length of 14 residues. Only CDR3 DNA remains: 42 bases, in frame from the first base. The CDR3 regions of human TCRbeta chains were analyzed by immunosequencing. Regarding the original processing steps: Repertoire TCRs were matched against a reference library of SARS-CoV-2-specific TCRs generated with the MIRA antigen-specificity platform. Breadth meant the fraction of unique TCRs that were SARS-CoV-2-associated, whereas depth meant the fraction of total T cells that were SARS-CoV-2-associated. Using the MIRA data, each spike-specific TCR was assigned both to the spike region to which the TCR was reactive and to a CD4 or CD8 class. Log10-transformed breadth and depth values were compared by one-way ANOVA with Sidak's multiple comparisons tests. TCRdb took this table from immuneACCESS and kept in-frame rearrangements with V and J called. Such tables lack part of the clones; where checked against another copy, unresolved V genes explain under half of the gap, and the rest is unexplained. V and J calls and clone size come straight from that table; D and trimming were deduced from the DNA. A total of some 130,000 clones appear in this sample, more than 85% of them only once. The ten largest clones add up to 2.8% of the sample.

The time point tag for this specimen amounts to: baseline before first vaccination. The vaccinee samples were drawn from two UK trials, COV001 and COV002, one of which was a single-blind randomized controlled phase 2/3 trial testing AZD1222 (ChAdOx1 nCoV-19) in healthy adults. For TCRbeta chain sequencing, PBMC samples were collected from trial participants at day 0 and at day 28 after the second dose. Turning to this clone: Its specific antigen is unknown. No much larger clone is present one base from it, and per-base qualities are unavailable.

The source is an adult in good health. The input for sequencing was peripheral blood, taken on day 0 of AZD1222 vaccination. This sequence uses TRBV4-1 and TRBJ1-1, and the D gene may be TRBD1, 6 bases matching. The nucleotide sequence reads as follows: TGCGCCAGCAGCCCTGGGACCTCGGACAGTGAAGCTTTCTTT. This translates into CASSPGTSDSEAFF.